These T cell receptor beta chains were read from a single sample in a study of blood T cell repertoires in COVID-19. TCRdb keeps only in-frame clones here, not all; method: immunoSEQ multiplex PCR. The top ten hold about 5% of the sample, which has roughly 150,000 clones, around 88% seen once. Sequencing was carried out using peripheral blood. Source of these receptors: a human donor in a cohort sampled during active COVID-19. Both conserved end residues are part of each CDR3. Each record gives: J gene, D gene, clone size, V gene, CDR3 DNA, CDR3 protein. The D gene is left open where the match is weak. Some rows mark clone size as missing; the rest say once, few, many or name a class of expanded clone.

>TRBJ2-3|TRBD1|NA|TRBV4-1
TGCGCCAGCAGCCAAGAAGACAGGGCCACAGATACGCAGTATTTT
CASSQEDRATDTQYF
>TRBJ2-3|TRBD2|NA|TRBV5-1
TGCGCCAGCAGCTTGGCGGGAGGTTATGTAGATACGCAGTATTTT
CASSLAGGYVDTQYF
>TRBJ2-5|NA|NA|TRBV6-1
TGTGCCAGCAGTGAAGTTGTAGCGCCCGACTACCAAGAGACCCAGTACTTC
CASSEVVAPDYQETQYF
>TRBJ2-1|NA|NA|TRBV12-5
TGTGCTAGTGGTTTGGTAGGGACTCGTGGGGCCTACAATGAGCAGTTCTTC
CASGLVGTRGAYNEQFF
>TRBJ1-2|NA|once|TRBV10-3
TGTGCCATCAGTGATAGGATACAGGGTCTTAACTATGGCTACACCTTC
CAISDRIQGLNYGYTF
>TRBJ2-3|NA|few|TRBV6-1
TGTGCCAGCAGTGACAGGTGGAGCACAGATACGCAGTATTTT
CASSDRWSTDTQYF
>TRBJ2-1|TRBD2|NA|TRBV14
TGTGCCAGCAGCCAAGTTCCTAGCGGGTCTTGGGGGGCAATGGAGCAGTTCTTC
CASSQVPSGSWGAMEQFF
>TRBJ1-2|TRBD1|NA|TRBV23-1
TGCGCCAGCAGTCCCGCTGGACAGGGGTTCTATGGCTACACCTTC
CASSPAGQGFYGYTF
>TRBJ2-1|NA|NA|TRBV19
TGTGCCAGTAGTATAGGCGGTCTCGGCTACAATGAGCAGTTCTTC
CASSIGGLGYNEQFF
>TRBJ1-1|NA|NA|TRBV6-5
TGTGCCATCGAGCGGGGGAAGGGAACTGAAGCTTTCTTT
CAIERGKGTEAFF
>TRBJ2-7|TRBD1|NA|TRBV30
TGTGCCTGGAACCCTCGAGGGGGCCAGCAGTACTTC
CAWNPRGGQQYF
>TRBJ1-1|TRBD1|NA|TRBV6-5
TGTGCCAGCAGTTACGGGGACAGGGTTGAAGCTTTCTTT
CASSYGDRVEAFF
>TRBJ2-3|NA|NA|TRBV12-3/TRBV12-4
TGTGCCAGCAGGACCGGGACAGATACGCAGTATTTT
CASRTGTDTQYF
>TRBJ1-1|NA|NA|TRBV30
TGTGCCTGGATGGGGCCAGGGCTGGTCGGTGAAGCTTTCTTT
CAWMGPGLVGEAFF
>TRBJ1-6|NA|NA|TRBV19
TGTGCCAGTAGCCCGTACACGGGGGATTCACCCCTCCACTTT
CASSPYTGDSPLHF
>TRBJ1-4|NA|few|TRBV19
TGTGCCAGTAGTATCTCGGGTCCTAATGAAAAACTGTTTTTT
CASSISGPNEKLFF
>TRBJ2-3|TRBD1|NA|TRBV5-1
TGCGCCAGCAGCTCCGGGACAGGGATGGATACGCAGTATTTT
CASSSGTGMDTQYF
>TRBJ2-1|TRBD2|NA|TRBV4-3
TGCGCCAGCAGCCCCGGCCCGGCTAGCGGGGGGGTCTCCTACAATGAGCAGTTCTTC
CASSPGPASGGVSYNEQFF
>TRBJ1-1|NA|NA|TRBV28
TGTGCCAGCAACCCAGCGACCGGTAACACTGAAGCTTTCTTT
CASNPATGNTEAFF
>TRBJ1-6|NA|NA|TRBV27
TGTGCCAGCGGATTCTCATTTTGGAGCTCCTATAATTCACCCCTCCACTTT
CASGFSFWSSYNSPLHF
>TRBJ1-5|TRBD1|once|TRBV19
TGTGCCAGTAGTATAGGGGACAGCCCGAATCAGCCCCAGCATTTT
CASSIGDSPNQPQHF
>TRBJ2-7|NA|NA|TRBV7-6
TGTGCCAGCAGCCCACAGGGCCTCGGGGAGCAGTACTTC
CASSPQGLGEQYF
>TRBJ1-5|NA|few|TRBV6-5
TGTGCCAGCACCACGGAGAGGCTCCTCAATCAGCCCCAGCATTTT
CASTTERLLNQPQHF
>TRBJ2-7|NA|NA|TRBV28
TGTGCCAGCAGTCCTCAGGGGGAGGCCTACGAGCAGTACTTC
CASSPQGEAYEQYF
>TRBJ2-6|NA|NA|TRBV30
TGTGCCTGGCAGGGATCTGGGGCCAACGTCCTGACTTTC
CAWQGSGANVLTF
>TRBJ1-1|NA|NA|TRBV5-1
TGCGCCAGCAGCTCGGGACACTCCGTCACTGAAGCTTTCTTT
CASSSGHSVTEAFF
>TRBJ2-7|TRBD2|once|TRBV5-6
TGTGCCAGCAGTTTTCCGACTAGCGGGGGGGAGCAGTACTTC
CASSFPTSGGEQYF
>TRBJ2-4|NA|few|TRBV5-4
TGTGCCAGCAGCCTGGAGGGGAAGAGCAAAAACATTCAGTACTTC
CASSLEGKSKNIQYF
>TRBJ2-7|NA|NA|TRBV7-9
TGTGCCAGCAGCTTAGCGGGAGACCTCTACGAGCAGTACTTC
CASSLAGDLYEQYF
>TRBJ2-7|TRBD1|NA|TRBV5-1
TGCGCCAGCAACCTCGGACAGGGTTCCTACGAGCAGTACTTC
CASNLGQGSYEQYF
>TRBJ2-2|NA|NA|TRBV25-1
TGTGCCAGCAGTGTCGTAGTTGCCGGGGAGCTGTTTTTT
CASSVVVAGELFF
>TRBJ1-2|NA|NA|TRBV27
TGTGCCAGCAGTTTACGGTCCGGTCGTGGACCCCAGGAGGGCTATGGCTACACCTTC
CASSLRSGRGPQEGYGYTF
>TRBJ2-1|TRBD2|NA|TRBV28
TGTGCCAGCAGCACCAGCGGGAGGGCCAGAGACAATGAGCAGTTCTTC
CASSTSGRARDNEQFF
>TRBJ2-3|TRBD2|NA|TRBV3-1/TRBV3-2
TGTGCCAGTCGACTAGCGTCTAGCACAGATACGCAGTATTTT
CASRLASSTDTQYF
>TRBJ1-3|NA|NA|TRBV15
TGTGCCACCAGCGGGCCTTCGTGGAACACCATATATTTT
CATSGPSWNTIYF
>TRBJ1-4|NA|NA|TRBV5-5
TGTGCCAGCAGCCCTGCAACTAATGAAAAACTGTTTTTT
CASSPATNEKLFF
>TRBJ1-1|NA|NA|TRBV27
TGTGCCAGCAGTTTCCTGGCCTTGAACACTGAAGCTTTCTTT
CASSFLALNTEAFF
>TRBJ2-7|NA|NA|TRBV28
TGTGCCAGCAGTTCCGGTCCTCACGAGCAGTACTTC
CASSSGPHEQYF
>TRBJ1-3|NA|NA|TRBV30
TGTGCCTGGAGTGTACGTCAGGGCTCTGGAAACACCATATATTTT
CAWSVRQGSGNTIYF
>TRBJ2-7|TRBD1|NA|TRBV27
TGTGCCAGCAGTTTATCCAGGGACAGCTCCTACGAGCAGTACTTC
CASSLSRDSSYEQYF
>TRBJ1-2|NA|NA|TRBV6-5
TGTGCCAGCAGTTCCGACAGGTACAGTGGCTACACCTTC
CASSSDRYSGYTF
>TRBJ1-2|TRBD1|NA|TRBV28
TGTGCCAGCAGCCTCACAGGGGTGAACTATGGCTACACCTTC
CASSLTGVNYGYTF
>TRBJ2-7|NA|NA|TRBV2
TGTGCCAGCAGTGAATCAGGGTCCTACGAGCAGTACTTC
CASSESGSYEQYF
>TRBJ2-7|NA|NA|TRBV7-2
TGTGCCAGCAGCTCCAGTTTCACCTACGAGCAGTACTTC
CASSSSFTYEQYF
>TRBJ1-1|NA|NA|TRBV12-5
TGTGCTAGTGGTTTGCCAGGGCGGGGCACTGAAGCTTTCTTT
CASGLPGRGTEAFF
>TRBJ1-2|NA|few|TRBV6-5
TGTGCCAGCAGGCCCGTCACGGTCTATGGCTACACCTTC
CASRPVTVYGYTF
>TRBJ1-1|TRBD1|NA|TRBV7-6
TGTGCCAGCAGCTTGTCCGGGACAGGGAACACTGAAGCTTTCTTT
CASSLSGTGNTEAFF
>TRBJ1-2|NA|NA|TRBV5-1
TGCGCCAGCAGCTTGGAAGGGGTCTATGGCTACACCTTC
CASSLEGVYGYTF
>TRBJ1-4|NA|NA|TRBV6-5
TGTGCCAGCAGTTACGTCGGGGGTGATGAAAAACTGTTTTTT
CASSYVGGDEKLFF
>TRBJ2-2|TRBD2|NA|TRBV7-3
TGTGCCAGCAGCCTGAGCGGGGGACTCACCGGGGAGCTGTTTTTT
CASSLSGGLTGELFF